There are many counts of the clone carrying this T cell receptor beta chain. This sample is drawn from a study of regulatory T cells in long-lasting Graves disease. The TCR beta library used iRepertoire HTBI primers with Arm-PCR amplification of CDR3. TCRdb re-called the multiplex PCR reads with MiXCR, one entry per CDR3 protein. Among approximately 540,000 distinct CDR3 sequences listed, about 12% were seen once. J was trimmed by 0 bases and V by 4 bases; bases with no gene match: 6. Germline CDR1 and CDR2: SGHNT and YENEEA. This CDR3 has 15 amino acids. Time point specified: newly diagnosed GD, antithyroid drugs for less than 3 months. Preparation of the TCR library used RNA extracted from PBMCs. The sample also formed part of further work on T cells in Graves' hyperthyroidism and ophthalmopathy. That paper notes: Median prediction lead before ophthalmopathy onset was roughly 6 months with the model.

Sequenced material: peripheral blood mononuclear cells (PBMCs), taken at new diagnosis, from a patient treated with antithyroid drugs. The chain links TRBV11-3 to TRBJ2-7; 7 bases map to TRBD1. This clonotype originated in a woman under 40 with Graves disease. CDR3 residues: CASSYGQAASYEQYF. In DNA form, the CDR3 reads TGTGCCAGCAGCTACGGACAGGCGGCCTCCTACGAGCAGTACTTC.